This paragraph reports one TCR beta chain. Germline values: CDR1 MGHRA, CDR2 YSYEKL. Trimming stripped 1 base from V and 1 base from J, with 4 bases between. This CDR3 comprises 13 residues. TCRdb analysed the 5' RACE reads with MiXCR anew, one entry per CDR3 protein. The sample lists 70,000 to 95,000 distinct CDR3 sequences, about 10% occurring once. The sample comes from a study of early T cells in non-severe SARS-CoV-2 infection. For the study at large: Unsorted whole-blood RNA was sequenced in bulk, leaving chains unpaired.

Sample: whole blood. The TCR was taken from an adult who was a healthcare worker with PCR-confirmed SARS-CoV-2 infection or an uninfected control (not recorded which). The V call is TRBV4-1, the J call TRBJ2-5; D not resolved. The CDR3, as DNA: TGCGCCAGCAGCCAAGCCTTCCAAGAGACCCAGTACTTC. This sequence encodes CASSQAFQETQYF.